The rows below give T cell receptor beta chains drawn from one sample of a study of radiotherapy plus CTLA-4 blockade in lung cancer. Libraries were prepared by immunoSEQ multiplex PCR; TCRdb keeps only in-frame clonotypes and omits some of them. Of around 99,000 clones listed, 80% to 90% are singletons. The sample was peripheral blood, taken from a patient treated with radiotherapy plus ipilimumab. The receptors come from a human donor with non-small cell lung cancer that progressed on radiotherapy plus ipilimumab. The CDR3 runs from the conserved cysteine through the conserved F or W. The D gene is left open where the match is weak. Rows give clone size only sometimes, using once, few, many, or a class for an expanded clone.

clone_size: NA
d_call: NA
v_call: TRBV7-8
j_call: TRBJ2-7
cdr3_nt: TGTGCCAGCAGCGTTGCGGGGGCGACGGGGGAGCAGTACTTC
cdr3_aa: CASSVAGATGEQYF

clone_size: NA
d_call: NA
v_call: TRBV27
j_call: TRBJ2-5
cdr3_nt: TGTGCCAGCACAAGCGGCCAAGAGACCCAGTACTTC
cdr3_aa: CASTSGQETQYF

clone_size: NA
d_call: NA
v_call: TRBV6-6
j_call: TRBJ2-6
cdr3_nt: TGTGCCAGCAGTTACTCGGAGTCTGGGGCCAACGTCCTGACTTTC
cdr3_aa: CASSYSESGANVLTF

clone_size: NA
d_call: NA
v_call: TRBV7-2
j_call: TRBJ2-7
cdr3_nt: TGTGCCAGCAGCTTAAAAAAGATGACCGGCGAGCAGTACTTC
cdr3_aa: CASSLKKMTGEQYF

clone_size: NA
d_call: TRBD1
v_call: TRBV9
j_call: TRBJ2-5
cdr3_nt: TGTGCCAGCAGCACCACGACAGGGGCCGAAGAGACCCAGTACTTC
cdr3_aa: CASSTTTGAEETQYF

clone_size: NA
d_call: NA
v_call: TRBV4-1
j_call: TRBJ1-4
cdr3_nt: TGCGCCAGCAGCCTAACAGGAATTGAACTGTTTTTT
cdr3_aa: CASSLTGIELFF

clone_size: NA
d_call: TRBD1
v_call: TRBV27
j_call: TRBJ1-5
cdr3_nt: TGTGCCAGCAGTTCCCGCTCAATTTCGACAGGGGCGGATCAGCCCCAGCATTTT
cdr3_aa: CASSSRSISTGADQPQHF

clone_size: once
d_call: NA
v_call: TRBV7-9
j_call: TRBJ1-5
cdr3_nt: TGTGCCAGCAGCCCACCCCACCCGCATTTT
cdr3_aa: CASSPPHPHF

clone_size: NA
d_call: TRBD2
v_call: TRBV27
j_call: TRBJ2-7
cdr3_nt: TGTGCCAGCAGTTCCCTATCAGCGGGAGTCTACGAGCAGTACTTC
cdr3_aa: CASSSLSAGVYEQYF

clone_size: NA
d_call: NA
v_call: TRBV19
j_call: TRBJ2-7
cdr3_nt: TGTGCCAGTACCCCTTACCCGGGGCGGGGCGGCTACGAGCAGTACTTC
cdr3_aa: CASTPYPGRGGYEQYF

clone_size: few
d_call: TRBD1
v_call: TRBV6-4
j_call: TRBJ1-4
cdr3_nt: TGTGCCAGCAGTAGACCGGGACAGGGCTGGGAAAAACTGTTTTTT
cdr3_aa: CASSRPGQGWEKLFF

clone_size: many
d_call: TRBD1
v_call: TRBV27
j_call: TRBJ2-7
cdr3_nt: TGTGCCAGCAGTTTCTCAGGGGGTGGTGGTTACGAGCAGTACTTC
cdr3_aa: CASSFSGGGGYEQYF

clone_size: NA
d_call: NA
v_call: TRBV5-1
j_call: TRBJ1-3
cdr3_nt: TGCGCCAGCAGCTCCGGGACCTCTGGAAACACCATATATTTT
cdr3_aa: CASSSGTSGNTIYF

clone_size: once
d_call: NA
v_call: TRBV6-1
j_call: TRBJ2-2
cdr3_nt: TGTGCCAGCAGTAACAAAGGGGGGACCGGGGAGCTGTTTTTT
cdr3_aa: CASSNKGGTGELFF

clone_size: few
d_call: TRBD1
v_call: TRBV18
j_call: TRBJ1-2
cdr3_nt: TGTGCCAGCTCACCACGGGAGGACAGGGGCCGTGGAGGCTACACCTTC
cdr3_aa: CASSPREDRGRGGYTF

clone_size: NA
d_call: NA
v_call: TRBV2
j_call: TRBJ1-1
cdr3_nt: TGTGCCAGCAGTTACGACGGGAACACTGAAGCTTTCTTT
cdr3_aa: CASSYDGNTEAFF

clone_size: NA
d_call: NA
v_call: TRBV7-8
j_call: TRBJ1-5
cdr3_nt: TGTGCCAGCAGCTTTCCCTCCGGTCAGCCCCAGCATTTT
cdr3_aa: CASSFPSGQPQHF

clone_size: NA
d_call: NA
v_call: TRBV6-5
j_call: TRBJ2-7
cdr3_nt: TGTGCCAGCAGTTATAGAAGGGAGCAGTACTTC
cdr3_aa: CASSYRREQYF

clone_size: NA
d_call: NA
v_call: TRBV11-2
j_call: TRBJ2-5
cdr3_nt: TGTGCCAGCAGCTTTGGGGAAGAGACCCAGTACTTC
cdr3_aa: CASSFGEETQYF

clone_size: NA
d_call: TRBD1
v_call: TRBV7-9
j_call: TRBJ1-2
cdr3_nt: TGTGCCAGCAGCCACGGGACAGCAGCTTTTGGATATGGCTACACCTTC
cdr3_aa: CASSHGTAAFGYGYTF

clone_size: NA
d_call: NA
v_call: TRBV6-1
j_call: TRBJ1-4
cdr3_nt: TGTGCCAGCAGTGAAGGGGACTGGACCCCGGAAAAACTGTTTTTT
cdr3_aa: CASSEGDWTPEKLFF

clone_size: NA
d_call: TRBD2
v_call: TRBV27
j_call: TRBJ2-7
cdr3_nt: TGTGCCAGCAGTTTACTAGGGGCGGGAGGAAGACGGGAGCAGTACTTC
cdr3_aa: CASSLLGAGGRREQYF

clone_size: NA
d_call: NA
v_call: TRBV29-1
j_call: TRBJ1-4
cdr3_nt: TGCAGCGTTGAGGGGACCAGTTCAACTAATGAAAAACTGTTTTTT
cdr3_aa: CSVEGTSSTNEKLFF

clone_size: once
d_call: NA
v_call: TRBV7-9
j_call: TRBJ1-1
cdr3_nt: TGTGCCTCCGCCGGGGCCTTTGAAGCTTTCTTT
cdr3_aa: CASAGAFEAFF

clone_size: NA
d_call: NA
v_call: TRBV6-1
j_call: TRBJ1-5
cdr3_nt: TGTGCCAGCAGTGAAGATCGGGGCAATCAGCCCCAGCATTTT
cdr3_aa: CASSEDRGNQPQHF

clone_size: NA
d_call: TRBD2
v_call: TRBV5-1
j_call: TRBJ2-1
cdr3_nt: TGCGCCAGCAGCTTGAGACTAGCGGGAGTTGATGAGCAGTTCTTC
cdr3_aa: CASSLRLAGVDEQFF

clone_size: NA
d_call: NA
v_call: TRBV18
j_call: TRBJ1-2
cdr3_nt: TGTGCCAGCTCACCAGACGGGAACTATGGCTACACCTTC
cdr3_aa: CASSPDGNYGYTF

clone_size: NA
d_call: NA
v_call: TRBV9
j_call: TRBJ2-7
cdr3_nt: TGTGCCAGCAGCGTAGGGGTAGGGGGGGCTGGTGAGCAGTACTTC
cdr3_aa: CASSVGVGGAGEQYF

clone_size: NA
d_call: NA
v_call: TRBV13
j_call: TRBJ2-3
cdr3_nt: TGTGCCAGCAGCTCGCGAAAAACCGCTAGCACAGATACGCAGTGTTTT
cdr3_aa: CASSSRKTASTDTQCF

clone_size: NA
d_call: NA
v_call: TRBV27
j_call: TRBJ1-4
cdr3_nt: TGTGCCAGCAGTTTATTCGCCCGGTATAATGAAAAACTGTTTTTT
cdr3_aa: CASSLFARYNEKLFF

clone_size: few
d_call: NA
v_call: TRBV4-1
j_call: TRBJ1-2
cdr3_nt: TGCGCCAGCAGCCAAGACCCGGGCTTTTTGGGCTACACCTTC
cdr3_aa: CASSQDPGFLGYTF

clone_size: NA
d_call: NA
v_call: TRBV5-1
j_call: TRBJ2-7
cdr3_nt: TGCGCCAGCAGCCTGGCCCAGATCGGGGGCGAGCAGTACTTC
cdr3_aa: CASSLAQIGGEQYF